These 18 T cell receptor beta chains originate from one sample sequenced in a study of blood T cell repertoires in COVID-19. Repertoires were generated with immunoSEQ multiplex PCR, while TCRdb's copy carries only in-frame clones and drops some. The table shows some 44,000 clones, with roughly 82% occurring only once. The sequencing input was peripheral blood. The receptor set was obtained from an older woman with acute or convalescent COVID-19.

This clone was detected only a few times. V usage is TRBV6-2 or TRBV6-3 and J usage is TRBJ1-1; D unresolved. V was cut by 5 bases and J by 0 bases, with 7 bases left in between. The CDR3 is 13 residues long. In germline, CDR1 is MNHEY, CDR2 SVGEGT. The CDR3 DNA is TGTGCCAGCAGTAAGACAATGAACACTGAAGCTTTCTTT. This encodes CASSKTMNTEAFF.

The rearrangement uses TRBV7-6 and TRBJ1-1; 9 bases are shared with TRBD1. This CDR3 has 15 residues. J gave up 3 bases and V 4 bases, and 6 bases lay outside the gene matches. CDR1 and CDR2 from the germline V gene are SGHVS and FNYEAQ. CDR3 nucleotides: TGTGCCAGCAGCTATACCGACAGGGGGGACACTGAAGCTTTCTTT. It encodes CASSYTDRGDTEAFF.

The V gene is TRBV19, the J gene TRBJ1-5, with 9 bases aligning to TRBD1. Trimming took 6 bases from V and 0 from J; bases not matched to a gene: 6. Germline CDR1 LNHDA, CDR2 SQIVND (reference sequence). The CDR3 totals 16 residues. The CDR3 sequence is CASRITGGDSNQPQHF. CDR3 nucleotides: TGTGCCAGTAGAATTACAGGGGGCGATAGCAATCAGCCCCAGCATTTT. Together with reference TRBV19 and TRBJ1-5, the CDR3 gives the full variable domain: DGGITQSPKYLFRKEGQNVTLSCEQNLNHDAMYWYRQDPGQGLRLIYYSQIVNDFQKGDIAEGYSVSREKKESFPLTVTSAQKNPTAFYLCASRITGGDSNQPQHFGDGTRLSIL.

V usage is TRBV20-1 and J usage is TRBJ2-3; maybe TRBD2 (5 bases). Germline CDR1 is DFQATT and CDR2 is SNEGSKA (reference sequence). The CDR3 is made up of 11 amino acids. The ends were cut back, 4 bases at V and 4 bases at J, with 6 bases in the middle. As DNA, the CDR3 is TGCAGTGCTATGGAGGCAGATACGCAGTATTTT. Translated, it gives CSAMEADTQYF.

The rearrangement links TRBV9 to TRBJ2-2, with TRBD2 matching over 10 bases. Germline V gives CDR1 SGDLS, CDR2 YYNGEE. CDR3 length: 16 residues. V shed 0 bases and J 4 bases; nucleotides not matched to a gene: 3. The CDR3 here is CASSVELAGATGELFF. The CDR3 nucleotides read TGTGCCAGCAGCGTAGAGCTAGCGGGGGCCACCGGGGAGCTGTTTTTT.

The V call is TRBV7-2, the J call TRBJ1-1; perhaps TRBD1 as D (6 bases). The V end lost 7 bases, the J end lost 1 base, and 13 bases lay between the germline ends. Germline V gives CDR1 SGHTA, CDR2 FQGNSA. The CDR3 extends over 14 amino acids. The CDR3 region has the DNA TGTGCCAGCACCAGAGGGGGGGCGAACACTGAAGCTTTCTTT. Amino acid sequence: CASTRGGANTEAFF.

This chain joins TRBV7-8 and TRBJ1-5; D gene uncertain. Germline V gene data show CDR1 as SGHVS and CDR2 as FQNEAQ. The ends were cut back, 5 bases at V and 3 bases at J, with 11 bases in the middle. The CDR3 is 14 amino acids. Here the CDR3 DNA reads TGTGCCAGCAGCCCGCCGGGTCCCAATCAGCCCCAGCATTTT. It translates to CASSPPGPNQPQHF.

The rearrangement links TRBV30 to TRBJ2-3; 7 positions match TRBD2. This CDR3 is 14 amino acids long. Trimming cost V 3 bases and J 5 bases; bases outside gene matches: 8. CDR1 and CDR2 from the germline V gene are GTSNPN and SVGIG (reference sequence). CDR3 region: CAWSPSGVGDTQYF. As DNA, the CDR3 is TGTGCCTGGAGCCCCAGCGGGGTCGGAGATACGCAGTATTTT.

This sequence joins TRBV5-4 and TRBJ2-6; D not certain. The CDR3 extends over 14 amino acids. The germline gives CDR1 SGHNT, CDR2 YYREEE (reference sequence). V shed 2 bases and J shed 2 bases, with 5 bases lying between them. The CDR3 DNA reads TGTGCCAGCAGCTTCGTAGCTGGGGCCAACGTCCTGACTTTC. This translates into CASSFVAGANVLTF.

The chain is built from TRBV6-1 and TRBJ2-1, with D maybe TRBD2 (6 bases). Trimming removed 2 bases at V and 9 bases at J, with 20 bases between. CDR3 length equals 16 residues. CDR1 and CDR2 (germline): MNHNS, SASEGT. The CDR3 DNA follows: TGTGCCAGCAGTGAATTGACGGGAACGGGGGTCAGTGAGCAGTTCTTC. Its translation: CASSELTGTGVSEQFF.

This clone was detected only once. CDR3: CASSPTAGTGQAQPQHF. The CDR3 DNA follows: TGTGCCAGCAGTCCTACCGCCGGGACAGGGCAGGCTCAGCCCCAGCATTTT. The J gene is TRBJ1-5, the V gene TRBV27; TRBD1 aligns across 9 bases. CDR3 length: 17 residues. With 5 bases clipped from V and 6 bases from J, the junction kept 14 bases outside the gene matches. Per the germline V gene, CDR1 is MNHEY and CDR2 is SMNVEV (reference sequence).

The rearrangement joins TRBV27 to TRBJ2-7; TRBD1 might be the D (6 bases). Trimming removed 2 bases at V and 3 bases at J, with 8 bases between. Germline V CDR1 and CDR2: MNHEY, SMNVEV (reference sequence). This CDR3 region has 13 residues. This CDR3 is CASSLHRDYEQYF. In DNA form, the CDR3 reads TGTGCCAGCAGTTTACACAGGGACTACGAGCAGTACTTC.

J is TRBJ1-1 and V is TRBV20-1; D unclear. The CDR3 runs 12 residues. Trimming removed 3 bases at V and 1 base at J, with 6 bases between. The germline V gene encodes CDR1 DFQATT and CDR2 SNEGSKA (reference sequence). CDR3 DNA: TGCAGTGCTAGTGGAGAGAACACTGAAGCTTTCTTT. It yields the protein CSASGENTEAFF.

The CDR3 is CASSLADFGELFF. In DNA form, the CDR3 reads TGTGCCAGCAGCTTAGCAGATTTCGGGGAGCTGTTTTTT. The rearrangement joins TRBV11-2 to TRBJ2-2; D not certain. V was clipped by 1 base and J by 7 bases, with 7 bases between them. This CDR3 is 13 amino acids long. Germline V gene sequence: CDR1 SGHAT, CDR2 FQNNGV.

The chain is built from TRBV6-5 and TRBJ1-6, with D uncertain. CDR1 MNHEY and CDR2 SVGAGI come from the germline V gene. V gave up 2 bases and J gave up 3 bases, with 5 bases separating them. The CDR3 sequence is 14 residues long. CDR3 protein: CASSYASYNSPLHF. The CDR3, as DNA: TGTGCCAGCAGTTACGCGAGCTATAATTCACCCCTCCACTTT.

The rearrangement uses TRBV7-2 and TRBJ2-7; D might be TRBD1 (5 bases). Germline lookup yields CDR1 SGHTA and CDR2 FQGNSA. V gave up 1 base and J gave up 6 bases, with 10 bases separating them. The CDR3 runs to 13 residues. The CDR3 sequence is CASSLVRGREQYF. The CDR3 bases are TGTGCCAGCAGCTTAGTTAGGGGCCGCGAGCAGTACTTC.

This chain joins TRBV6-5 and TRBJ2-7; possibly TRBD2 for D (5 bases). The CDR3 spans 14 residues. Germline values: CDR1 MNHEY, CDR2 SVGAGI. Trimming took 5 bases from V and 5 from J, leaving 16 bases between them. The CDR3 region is CASSQRGILNEQYF. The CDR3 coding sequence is TGTGCCAGCAGTCAACGAGGGATCCTAAACGAGCAGTACTTC.

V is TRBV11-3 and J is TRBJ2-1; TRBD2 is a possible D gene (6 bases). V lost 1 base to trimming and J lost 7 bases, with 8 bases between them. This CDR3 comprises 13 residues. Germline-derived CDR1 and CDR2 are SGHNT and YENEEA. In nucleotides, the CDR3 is TGTGCCAGCAGCTTAGGTGGAGGGAATGAGCAGTTCTTC. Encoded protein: CASSLGGGNEQFF.